This T cell receptor (beta chain) was observed in a study of T cell responses to AZD1222 COVID-19 vaccine. Study-wide findings and caveats: White British donors predominated, females outnumbered males, and clonal diversity was possibly underestimated. Spike-specific TCRs gained breadth and depth after people received two AZD1222 doses. Repertoires were obtained only post-peak T cell response. Only five or six people who got AZD1222 tested seropositive at baseline.

Comments on this clone: Antigen unknown.

Sequenced by immunoSEQ multiplex PCR; TCRdb stores in-frame clones only, minus some. Among about 220,000 clones listed, around 93% were seen once. CDR1 is DFQATT, CDR2 SNEGSKA, per germline (reference sequence). The CDR3 is 14 residues long. The trim removed 3 bases at V and 1 base at J, leaving 6 bases unmatched. The sequence was obtained from an adult in good health. Specimen: peripheral blood, collected on day 0 of MenACWY control vaccination. V and J are TRBV20-1 and TRBJ2-7; 7 bases are a match to TRBD2. This chain's CDR3 is CSASASGYSYEQYF. Written as DNA, the CDR3 is TGCAGTGCTAGTGCTAGCGGTTATTCCTACGAGCAGTACTTC.